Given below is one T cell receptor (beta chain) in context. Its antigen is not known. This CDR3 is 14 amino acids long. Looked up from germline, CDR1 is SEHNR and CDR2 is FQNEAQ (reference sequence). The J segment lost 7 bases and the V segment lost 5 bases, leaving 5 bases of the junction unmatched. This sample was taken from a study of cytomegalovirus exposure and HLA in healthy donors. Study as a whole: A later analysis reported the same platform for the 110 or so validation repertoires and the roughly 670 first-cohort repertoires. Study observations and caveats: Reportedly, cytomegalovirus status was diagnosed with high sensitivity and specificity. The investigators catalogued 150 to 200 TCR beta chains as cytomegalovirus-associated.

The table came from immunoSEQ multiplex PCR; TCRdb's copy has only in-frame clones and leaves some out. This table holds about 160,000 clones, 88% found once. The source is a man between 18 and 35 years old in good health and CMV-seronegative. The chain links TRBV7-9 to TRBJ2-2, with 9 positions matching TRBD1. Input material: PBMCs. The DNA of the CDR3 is TGTGCCAGCAGCCTGGGACAGGGAGACGGGGAGCTGTTTTTT. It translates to CASSLGQGDGELFF.